These 28 T cell receptor beta chains were all obtained from the same sample, sequenced in a study of T cell responses to AZD1222 COVID-19 vaccine. Profiled with immunoSEQ multiplex PCR; TCRdb holds only in-frame clones, not every one. The sample has 130,000 or so clones, 91% seen once; the top ten hold 5.4%. Sequencing used peripheral blood, obtained on day 0 of AZD1222 vaccination. The receptors were gathered from an adult in good health.

This chain uses TRBV11-2 with TRBJ1-6; 7 nucleotides align to TRBD1. Unmatched junction bases numbered 8, after V lost 5 bases and J lost 7 bases. The length of the CDR3 is 15 residues. Germline CDR1 and CDR2: SGHAT and FQNNGV. CDR3 amino acids: CASSTPGQNNSPLHF. The CDR3 nucleotides are TGTGCCAGCAGCACCCCGGGACAGAACAATTCACCCCTCCACTTT.

This chain links TRBV5-1 with TRBJ2-1; either TRBD1 or TRBD2 may fit D (6 bases each). This CDR3 has 16 residues. Per germline, CDR1 SGHRS and CDR2 YFSETQ. The V and J ends lost 4 bases and 5 bases respectively, with 19 bases between them. CDR3 coding DNA: TGCGCCAGCAGCCTTATAAACAGGGAGGTAAACAATGAGCAGTTCTTC. It yields the protein CASSLINREVNNEQFF.

This sequence joins TRBV14 and TRBJ2-5; TRBD2 matches at 13 bases. With 4 bases clipped from V and 4 bases from J, the junction kept 12 bases outside the gene matches. The CDR3 covers 18 residues. Germline CDR1 SGHDN, CDR2 FVKESK. The CDR3 is CASSPFEGLAGTAETQYF. Here the CDR3 DNA reads TGTGCCAGCAGCCCTTTTGAGGGACTAGCGGGAACCGCAGAGACCCAGTACTTC.

V usage is TRBV24-1 and J usage is TRBJ2-7; 7 bases agree with TRBD2. V lost 9 bases and J lost 0; bases outside the gene matches: 4. The CDR3 is made up of 13 amino acids. Germline CDR1 KGHDR, CDR2 SFDVKD. CDR3 DNA: TGTGCCACCTCTGCGGGAGACTCCTACGAGCAGTACTTC. It translates to CATSAGDSYEQYF.

V and J are TRBV11-3 and TRBJ1-3, with 7 bases identical to TRBD1. The CDR3 is 18 amino acids. Per germline, CDR1 SGHNT and CDR2 YENEEA. V lost 2 bases, J lost 4 bases, and 14 bases stayed unmatched. CDR3 nucleotides: TGTGCCAGCAGCTTATTGGGTATGGACAGGTTGAGGGGAAACACCATATATTTT. It specifies CASSLLGMDRLRGNTIYF.

CDR3 protein: CASSRQDPRDRAGEQYF. In nucleotides, the CDR3 is TGTGCCAGCAGTCGGCAAGACCCCCGGGACAGGGCCGGCGAGCAGTACTTC. The V gene is TRBV28, the J gene TRBJ2-7, with 9 positions matching TRBD1. CDR1 MDHEN and CDR2 SYDVKM come from the germline V gene. The CDR3 runs 17 residues. J was trimmed by 6 bases and V by 5 bases; bases with no gene match: 17.

CDR3: CAWTLGGGSNQPQHF. The CDR3, as DNA: TGTGCCTGGACCCTAGGGGGGGGAAGCAATCAGCCCCAGCATTTT. This chain uses TRBV30 with TRBJ1-5; D possibly corresponds to TRBD1 (6 bases). The CDR3 is 15 amino acids. The V end was cut by 4 bases, the J end by 1 base, with 14 bases between. Germline assignment: CDR1 GTSNPN and CDR2 SVGIG (reference sequence).

This rearrangement joins TRBV7-9 to TRBJ2-7; possible D gene TRBD2, 6 bases. Between the trimmed V and J ends, which lost 6 bases and 0 bases, there was a span of 12 bases. Germline V gene sequence: CDR1 SEHNR, CDR2 FQNEAQ (reference sequence). This CDR3 is built from 14 residues. The chain's CDR3 is CASSEGLSSYEQYF. The DNA for the CDR3 is TGTGCCAGCAGTGAGGGACTGAGCTCCTACGAGCAGTACTTC.

In nucleotides, the CDR3 is TGTGCCAGCAGCCAATATAATTCTAATTCACCCCTCCACTTT. Translation gives CASSQYNSNSPLHF. The genes are TRBV3-1 (or the pseudogene TRBV3-2) and TRBJ1-6; no clear D. V was cut by 2 bases and J by 6 bases, with 8 bases left in between. CDR3 size: 14 residues. Germline values: CDR1 LGHDT, CDR2 YNNKEL (reference sequence).

Points on this clone: Additional DNA sequences in this sample encode the identical CDR3. The rearrangement uses TRBV12-3 or TRBV12-4 and TRBJ1-2, with D uncertain. The CDR3 is made up of 13 amino acids. With 1 base removed from V and 2 bases from J, the gap between germline ends came to 5 bases. The CDR3 protein is CASSLGGNYGYTF. Here the CDR3 DNA reads TGTGCCAGCAGTTTAGGGGGAAACTATGGCTACACCTTC.

V usage is TRBV7-8 and J usage is TRBJ1-5, with 7 bases matching TRBD1. The CDR3 spans 19 residues. In germline, CDR1 is SGHVS, CDR2 FQNEAQ. The V and J ends lost 7 bases and 0 bases, in that order; junction bases with no gene match: 18. The CDR3: CASTVGWQGVDYSNQPQHF. CDR3 DNA: TGTGCCAGCACCGTCGGCTGGCAGGGGGTGGATTATAGCAATCAGCCCCAGCATTTT.

The V and J genes are TRBV5-4 and TRBJ2-7, with D perhaps matching TRBD1 (6 bases). CDR3 length equals 15 residues. V lost 4 bases to trimming and J lost 1 base, with 15 bases between them. Germline CDR1 and CDR2: SGHNT and YYREEE (reference sequence). This CDR3 is CASSPRGLGSYEQYF. CDR3 sequence (DNA): TGTGCCAGCAGCCCGAGGGGGTTGGGTTCCTACGAGCAGTACTTC.

This chain joins TRBV11-2 and TRBJ1-3; no firm D call. V lost 1 base, J lost 0 bases, and 7 bases lay in between. This CDR3 is built from 15 residues. Germline lookup yields CDR1 SGHAT and CDR2 FQNNGV. CDR3 loop: CASSLGAGSGNTIYF. CDR3 DNA: TGTGCCAGCAGCTTAGGAGCGGGCTCTGGAAACACCATATATTTT. Based on the CDR3 plus reference TRBV11-2 and TRBJ1-3, the full variable domain is EAGVAQSPRYKIIEKRQSVAFWCNPISGHATLYWYQQILGQGPKLLIQFQNNGVVDDSQLPKDRFSAERLKGVDSTLKIQPAKLEDSAVYLCASSLGAGSGNTIYFGEGSWLTVV.

V and J are TRBV28 and TRBJ1-2; tentatively, D is TRBD1 (5 bases). V shed 10 bases and J shed 3 bases, with 9 bases lying between them. CDR1 and CDR2 (germline): MDHEN, SYDVKM. The CDR3 loop spans 11 amino acids. CDR3 amino acids: CATTGDYGYTF. CDR3 nucleotides: TGTGCCACCACGGGGGACTATGGCTACACCTTC.

This chain joins TRBV18 and TRBJ1-1; D possibly corresponds to TRBD1 (5 bases). CDR3 size: 12 residues. Germline values: CDR1 KGHSH, CDR2 LQKENI. Trimming left V 1 base short and J 11 bases short, with 11 bases between. CDR3 in amino acids: CASSPQSWGAFF. CDR3 DNA sequence: TGTGCCAGCTCACCACAGTCTTGGGGGGCTTTCTTT.

V and J are TRBV19 and TRBJ1-2, with D uncertain. Germline V gene sequence: CDR1 LNHDA, CDR2 SQIVND (reference sequence). The ends were cut back, 7 bases at V and 3 bases at J, with 12 bases in the middle. The CDR3 covers 13 residues. This CDR3 is CASNGQAYYGYTF. CDR3 nucleotides: TGTGCCAGTAATGGGCAGGCTTACTATGGCTACACCTTC.

The rearrangement links TRBV5-1 to TRBJ1-2; D possibly corresponds to TRBD1 (5 bases). V was cut by 4 bases and J by 3 bases, with 16 bases left in between. CDR1 is SGHRS and CDR2 is YFSETQ in the germline V gene. The CDR3 consists of 15 residues. CDR3 protein: CASSPSVGDYYGYTF. The CDR3 DNA follows: TGCGCCAGCAGCCCGTCGGTGGGGGATTACTATGGCTACACCTTC.

The rearrangement joins TRBV3-1 (or the pseudogene TRBV3-2) to TRBJ1-2; no firm D call. There are 12 residues in the CDR3. Germline-derived CDR1 and CDR2 are LGHDT and YNNKEL (reference sequence). Trimming shortened V by 2 bases and J by 5 bases, and 6 bases separated the two germline ends. The CDR3 loop reads CASSQISYGYTF. In DNA, the CDR3 is TGTGCCAGCAGCCAAATTTCTTATGGCTACACCTTC.

V gene TRBV12-3 or TRBV12-4 combines with J gene TRBJ2-7; weak D call: TRBD1 (5 bases). The CDR3 covers 12 residues. The V end was cut by 5 bases, the J end by 5 bases, with 10 bases between. CDR3 sequence: CASSVQADEQYF. The CDR3 bases are TGTGCCAGCAGTGTACAGGCGGACGAGCAGTACTTC.

The chain employs TRBV19 and TRBJ2-7; possible D gene TRBD2, 6 bases. The V gene lost 1 base and the J gene lost 2 bases, with 6 bases spanning the gap. Germline V gene sequence: CDR1 LNHDA, CDR2 SQIVND (reference sequence). The CDR3 totals 13 residues. As DNA, the CDR3 is TGTGCCAGTAGTATAGGACTAGCCTACGAGCAGTACTTC. This translates into CASSIGLAYEQYF.

The chain joins TRBV19 to TRBJ1-2; D is undetermined. The V gene's germline CDR1 is LNHDA and CDR2 SQIVND (reference sequence). The CDR3 length is 16 residues. V gave up 5 bases and J gave up 6 bases, with 22 bases separating them. CDR3 sequence: CASSPPWADTYDGYTF. The CDR3 bases are TGTGCCAGTAGTCCCCCATGGGCCGACACGTATGATGGCTACACCTTC.

This chain's CDR3 is CASSEFLSGNTIYF. Here the CDR3 DNA reads TGTGCCAGCAGTGAATTCCTCTCTGGAAACACCATATATTTT. The genes are TRBV25-1 and TRBJ1-3; no firm D call. The CDR3 loop spans 14 amino acids. With 1 base removed from V and 0 bases from J, the gap between germline ends came to 4 bases. Germline V gene lookup returns CDR1 MGHDK and CDR2 SYGVNS.

The gene calls are TRBV7-8 and TRBJ1-5; D is unresolved. This CDR3 has 12 amino acids. Germline V CDR1 and CDR2: SGHVS, FQNEAQ. Trimming stripped 0 bases from V and 5 bases from J, with 2 bases between. The CDR3 nucleotides are TGTGCCAGCAGCTTAGCCCATCAGCCCCAGCATTTT. The encoded protein is CASSLAHQPQHF. Filled out from reference TRBV7-8 and TRBJ1-5, the complete variable domain reads GAGVSQSPRYKVAKRGQDVALRCDPISGHVSLFWYQQALGQGPEFLTYFQNEAQLDKSGLPSDRFFAERPEGSVSTLKIQRTQQEDSAVYLCASSLAHQPQHFGDGTRLSIL.

The chain carries TRBV7-9 and TRBJ2-3; D ambiguous. Between the trimmed V and J ends, which lost 4 bases and 10 bases, there was a span of 15 bases. CDR3 length: 13 residues. The germline CDR1 and CDR2 sequences are SEHNR and FQNEAQ (reference sequence). CDR3: CASSSLDAYAQYF. The CDR3 nucleotides are TGTGCCAGCAGCTCCCTCGACGCGTATGCGCAGTATTTT.

The CDR3: CASSRETGGYGYTF. DNA of the CDR3: TGTGCCAGCAGTCGGGAGACAGGGGGTTATGGCTACACCTTC. V gene TRBV6-5 combines with J gene TRBJ1-2, with 9 bases fitting TRBD1. CDR1 MNHEY and CDR2 SVGAGI come from the germline V gene. The V segment lost 5 bases and the J segment 5 bases; nucleotides outside the gene matches: 6. The CDR3 runs to 14 residues.

The chain employs TRBV3-1 (or the pseudogene TRBV3-2) and TRBJ1-3; D not resolved. This CDR3 comprises 15 residues. V dropped 2 bases and J dropped 0 bases, with 8 bases sitting between them. Germline assignment: CDR1 LGHDT and CDR2 YNNKEL (reference sequence). The CDR3 nucleotides read TGTGCCAGCAGCCAAAGACGAAACTCTGGAAACACCATATATTTT. Translating it yields CASSQRRNSGNTIYF.

V is TRBV3-1 (or the pseudogene TRBV3-2) and J is TRBJ1-5; D is uncertain. Trimming stripped 3 bases from V and 6 bases from J, with 12 bases between. Germline-derived CDR1 and CDR2 are LGHDT and YNNKEL (reference sequence). The CDR3 sequence is 14 residues long. The CDR3 loop reads CASSQGGVSQPQHF. The CDR3 DNA sequence: TGTGCCAGCAGCCAGGGTGGTGTCAGTCAGCCCCAGCATTTT.

This clone was detected only a few times. V usage is TRBV18 and J usage is TRBJ1-4; 10 bases fit TRBD1. Germline V gives CDR1 KGHSH, CDR2 LQKENI. J gave up 0 bases and V 5 bases, and 15 bases lay outside the gene matches. This CDR3 has 20 amino acids. CDR3 region: CASSSTLGTGVLATNEKLFF. CDR3 in DNA: TGTGCCAGCTCATCAACGTTGGGGACAGGGGTCCTTGCAACTAATGAAAAACTGTTTTTT.